Here is one T cell receptor beta chain with its context. The antigen this receptor binds is unknown. One end of the junction varies from germline; a read error may be responsible. This sample was taken from a study of T cell responses to AZD1222 COVID-19 vaccine (dated by TCRdb to about 2021). Regarding the complete study: A total of around 240 trial participants underwent TCR sequencing, of whom around 200 received two doses of AZD1222 and some 25 received two doses of the MenACWY control vaccine. Trial participants were enrolled by age into subgroups of 18-55, 56-69 and 70-plus years, and around 150, 29 and 61 TCR-sequenced participants, respectively, were included in these subgroups. The paper's findings and limits, for the study overall: Conclusions about previously exposed vaccinees are limited, since just 6 or 7 AZD1222 recipients were seropositive for SARS-CoV-2 at baseline. After two AZD1222 doses, both the breadth and the depth of spike-specific TCRs were significantly higher than at day 0 and than in MenACWY recipients. Because no samples from the day 14 peak response were available, repertoires could be characterized only after the peak T cell response. Participants were mostly white British and included more females than males, and it was suggested by the authors that clonal diversity may have been underestimated. The 56-69-year group was small, and its depth increase did not reach significance, likely because of low power. Nearly half of unique spike-specific TCRs reportedly recognized epitopes outside regions mutated in the B.1.351 and B.1.1.7 variants. The whole spike protein was spanned by vaccine-associated CD4 TCRs, and dominant responses were seen in regions 160-218 and 743-854.

This specimen's time point label, interpreted: about 28 days (+/-7) after the second vaccine dose. Because spike-specific TCR depth and breadth did not differ between the two schedules, AZD1222 recipients who got a second dose at roughly 4 weeks were pooled with those who got a second dose at roughly 12 weeks. Samples from vaccinated people were obtained from the UK trials COV001 and COV002, which included a single-blind randomized controlled phase 2/3 trial of AZD1222 (ChAdOx1 nCoV-19) in healthy adults. For TCRbeta chain sequencing, PBMC samples from trial participants were taken at day 0 and at day 28 after the second dose. The CDR3 contains 13 residues, cysteine and phenylalanine counted. Only CDR3 DNA remains: 39 bases, in frame from the first base. From the germline V gene (reference sequence), CDR1 is LGHDT and CDR2 is YNNKEL. The CDR3 regions of human TCRbeta chains were subjected to immunosequencing. Concerning the study's data processing: Repertoire TCRs were checked for matches against a reference library of SARS-CoV-2-specific TCRs that had been generated using the MIRA antigen-specificity platform. Breadth was defined as the fraction of unique TCRs that were SARS-CoV-2-associated. Depth was defined as the fraction of total T cells that were SARS-CoV-2-associated. Each spike-specific TCR was assigned to its reactive spike region and to a CD4 or CD8 class using the MIRA data. Log10-transformed breadth and depth values were compared by one-way ANOVA with Sidak's multiple comparisons tests. The source is immuneACCESS, and TCRdb retained only in-frame sequences with V and J called. Part of the clones is not carried over; for the studies checked, unresolved V genes explain less than half of this, and the remainder is unexplained. The DNA was the basis for D and trimming; V, J and clone size are from that table. The sample table holds under 150,000 clones, of which almost 95% were seen once. Around 10% of the sample is taken by the ten largest.

The chain links TRBV3-1 (or the pseudogene TRBV3-2) with TRBJ1-6; the D gene cannot be named for sure. The receptor's source is an adult who received the AZD1222 COVID-19 vaccine. The sequencing here drew on peripheral blood, taken 28 days after the second AZD1222 dose. This receptor has the CDR3 CASSQVFQSPLHF. The sequenced DNA is TGTGCCAGCAGCCAAGTTTTTCAATCACCCCTTCACTTT.